This TCR beta chain stems from a study of T cell responses to AZD1222 COVID-19 vaccine. The wider study: Second-dose recipients at about 4 or about 12 weeks were treated as one pooled group. Study findings and constraints: It was only a handful of AZD1222 recipients who were seropositive at baseline. Donors skewed white British and female; clonal diversity was possibly underestimated. Unmutated regions of variants are reportedly targeted by nearly half of spike-specific TCRs.

Comment on this clone: Its antigen is currently unknown.

Method: immunoSEQ multiplex PCR; TCRdb's copy keeps in-frame clones and lacks some. Among 100,000 or so clones listed, roughly 90% were seen once. V shed 8 bases and J shed 4 bases, with 11 bases lying between them. This CDR3 is 12 amino acids long. Germline lookup yields CDR1 MNHEY and CDR2 SVGAGI. This TCR was sampled from an adult in good health. Material: peripheral blood, obtained on day 0 of AZD1222 vaccination. V is TRBV6-5 and J is TRBJ1-1; tentatively, D is TRBD1 (5 bases). The DNA for the CDR3 is TGTGCCAGCCGGGGGTGGGGCACTGAAGCTTTCTTT. Its protein is CASRGWGTEAFF.